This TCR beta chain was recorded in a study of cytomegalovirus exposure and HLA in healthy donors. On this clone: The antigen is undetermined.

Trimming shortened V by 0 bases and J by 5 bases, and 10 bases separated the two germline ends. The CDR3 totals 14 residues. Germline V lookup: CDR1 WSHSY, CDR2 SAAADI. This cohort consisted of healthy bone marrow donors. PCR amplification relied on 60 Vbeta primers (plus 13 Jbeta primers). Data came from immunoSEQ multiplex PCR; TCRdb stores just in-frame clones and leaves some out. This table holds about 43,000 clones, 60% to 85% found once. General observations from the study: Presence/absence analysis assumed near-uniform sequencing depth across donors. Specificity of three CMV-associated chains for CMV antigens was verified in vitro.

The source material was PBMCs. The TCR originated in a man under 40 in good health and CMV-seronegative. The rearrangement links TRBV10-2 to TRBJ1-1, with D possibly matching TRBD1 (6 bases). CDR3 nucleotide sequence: TGCGCCAGCAGTGAGTCGGGGGGGCGGACTGAAGCTTTCTTT. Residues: CASSESGGRTEAFF.